This T cell receptor beta chain was identified during a study of Ad26.COV2.S vaccination and SARS-CoV-2 variants. Notes on the study in general: The TCR-based breadth and depth measures might underestimate overall T cell responses. It was vaccine recipients, not placebo recipients, who had the higher spike-specific TCR breadth. Reported post-vaccination CD8+ and CD4+ T cell responses to spike showed substantial breadth.

TCRdb's table, derived via immunoSEQ multiplex PCR, lists solely in-frame clones and lacks some. The sample carries tens of thousands of clones, more than 70% recorded once. With regard to this clone: Its antigen remains unknown.

V lost 3 bases and J 7 bases, leaving 10 bases between the germline ends. CDR3 size: 12 residues. CDR1 and CDR2 (germline): SGDLS, YYNGEE. This clonotype originated in a human donor who had recovered from COVID-19. This chain joins TRBV9 and TRBJ1-2; tentative D call: TRBD1 (5 bases). This specimen consisted of peripheral blood, obtained after recovery from COVID-19. The CDR3 coding sequence is TGTGCCAGCAGCGCCCTTGGGGGTGGCTACACCTTC. Translation: CASSALGGGYTF.